The clone carrying this TCR beta chain has ten or more counts. What it binds is not known. This entry belongs to a study of T cells in Graves' hyperthyroidism and ophthalmopathy. Study as a whole: Peripheral blood sampling occurred at initial diagnosis, before any treatment.

TCR beta CDR3 regions were amplified from RNA. Carried out on the TCR CDR3, a first-round RT-PCR used the HTBI primer set. One entry per CDR3 protein, called by TCRdb with MiXCR from the multiplex PCR reads. The profile covers around 600,000 distinct CDR3 sequences, with approximately 15% appearing a single time and around 13% taken by the ten largest. It was uncontrolled infection, other autoimmune disease, pregnancy or lactation that excluded patients. Notes on the study in general: Appearing also in blood were most of the thyroid clonotypes expanded above 0.001. Ophthalmopathy was separated from stable hyperthyroidism by a 13 V-J model.

This receptor was identified in a woman between 45 and 65 years old with Graves' ophthalmopathy. Source material: blood.

In DNA, the CDR3 is TGCAGTGCCACTACTATCTACGAGCAGTACTTC. Amino acids: CSATTIYEQYF. The rearrangement links TRBV20-1 to TRBJ2-7; no reliable D call. Trimming cost V 6 bases and J 3 bases, with 9 bases left between them. Germline CDR1 DFQATT, CDR2 SNEGSKA (reference sequence). The CDR3 has 11 residues.